The 3 T cell receptor beta chains listed next were all sequenced from one sample in a study of blood T cell repertoires in COVID-19. Sequencing was performed with immunoSEQ multiplex PCR; in TCRdb, only in-frame clones are kept and a portion is missing. Of approximately 83,000 clones listed, approximately 80% are singletons. The specimen sequenced was peripheral blood. Receptors were obtained from a man between 50 and 59 years old with acute or convalescent COVID-19.

The chain links TRBV28 to TRBJ2-5; D is perhaps TRBD1 (5 bases). With 7 bases removed from V and 4 bases from J, the gap between germline ends came to 13 bases. This CDR3 region has 13 residues. Germline CDR1 reads MDHEN; CDR2 reads SYDVKM. The CDR3 spells CASKDISPETQYF. DNA of the CDR3: TGTGCCAGCAAGGACATATCGCCAGAGACCCAGTACTTC.

This clone was recorded a few times. The chain has TRBV30 and TRBJ2-3; 8 nucleotides agree with TRBD2. There are 15 residues in the CDR3. The germline CDR1 and CDR2 sequences are GTSNPN and SVGIG (reference sequence). V lost 3 bases and J lost 5; bases outside the gene matches: 10. In DNA, the CDR3 is TGTGCCTGGAGCGGGAGGGCCGGGTCCAGAGATACGCAGTATTTT. Its translation: CAWSGRAGSRDTQYF.

CDR3 bases: TGCAGTGCCCGGGGGAATCAGCCCCAGCATTTT. Its protein is CSARGNQPQHF. The chain combines TRBV20-1 with TRBJ1-5; the D gene is possibly TRBD1 (5 bases). The CDR3 sequence is 11 residues long. V shed 6 bases and J shed 4 bases, with 7 bases lying between them. Germline CDR1 and CDR2: DFQATT and SNEGSKA (reference sequence).